This T cell receptor beta chain was identified during a study of T cell responses to AZD1222 COVID-19 vaccine. Measured with immunoSEQ multiplex PCR; TCRdb has only the in-frame clones, and not every one. This table holds more than 150,000 clones, about nine tenths found once. Germline lookup yields CDR1 SNHLY and CDR2 FYNNEI. This CDR3 spans 14 amino acids. Deletions cut 2 bases from V and 4 bases from J, with 11 bases between. This chain uses TRBV2 with TRBJ1-1; D perhaps matches TRBD1 (5 bases). The material sequenced was peripheral blood, taken on day 0 of AZD1222 vaccination. The clonotype was recovered from an adult in good health. The CDR3 loop reads CASSEHGGATEAFF. CDR3 bases: TGTGCCAGCAGTGAACACGGTGGGGCCACTGAAGCTTTCTTT.